This TCR beta chain was identified in a study of identical twins. Germline loops: CDR1 KGHDR, CDR2 SFDVKD. V lost 0 bases and J lost 5, with 9 bases in between. CDR3 size: 14 residues. Each CDR3 protein gets one entry after TCRdb re-called the 5' RACE reads with MiXCR. The sample gives 300,000 to 400,000 distinct CDR3 sequences, over 9% of which show up once; around 7.8% is in the top ten. Only healthy Caucasians were included as donors. This clonotype came up a few times. This same sample was also part of a study on yellow fever vaccine responses in identical twins.

This chain connects TRBV24-1 to TRBJ2-5; D possibly corresponds to TRBD2 (6 bases). The source is a woman between 18 and 29 years old in good health. Sequences were obtained from CD8+ T cells sorted from blood. The CDR3, as DNA: TGTGCCACCAGTGATTTGGGGACTGAGGAGACCCAGTACTTC. It translates to CATSDLGTEETQYF.